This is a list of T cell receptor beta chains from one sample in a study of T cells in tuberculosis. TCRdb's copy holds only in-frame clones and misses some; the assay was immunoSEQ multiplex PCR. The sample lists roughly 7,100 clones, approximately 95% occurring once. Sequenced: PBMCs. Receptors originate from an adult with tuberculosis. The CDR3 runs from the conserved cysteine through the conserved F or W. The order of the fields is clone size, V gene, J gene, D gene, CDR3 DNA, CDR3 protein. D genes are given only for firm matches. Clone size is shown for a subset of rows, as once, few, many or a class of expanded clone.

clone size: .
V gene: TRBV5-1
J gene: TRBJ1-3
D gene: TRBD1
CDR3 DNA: TGCGCCAGCAGCTCGAGGGACAGCCACTCTGGAAACACCATATATTTT
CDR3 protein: CASSSRDSHSGNTIYF

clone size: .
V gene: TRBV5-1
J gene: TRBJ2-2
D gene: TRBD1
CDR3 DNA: TGCGCCAGCCGTCACCCGGGACAGGGGCGGACCGGGGAGCTGTTTTTT
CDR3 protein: CASRHPGQGRTGELFF

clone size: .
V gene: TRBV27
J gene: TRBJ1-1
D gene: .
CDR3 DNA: TGTGCCAGCAGTTTTGTCCGAGGGAGCACTGAAGCTTTCTTT
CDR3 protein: CASSFVRGSTEAFF

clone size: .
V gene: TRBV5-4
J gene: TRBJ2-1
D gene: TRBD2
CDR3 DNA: TGTGCCAGCAGCTTGGCCGGGACTAGCGGGTTCCGCTGCTCCTACAATGAGCAGTTCTTC
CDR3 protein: CASSLAGTSGFRCSYNEQFF

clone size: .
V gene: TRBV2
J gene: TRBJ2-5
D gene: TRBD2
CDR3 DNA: TGTGCCGGTTTACCTAGCGGGAGCTCCCAAGAGACCCAGTACTTC
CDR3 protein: CAGLPSGSSQETQYF

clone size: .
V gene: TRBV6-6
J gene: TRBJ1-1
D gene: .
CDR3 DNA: TGTGCCAGCAGTTCATATCTTACGGTAGAAGCTTTCTTT
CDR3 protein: CASSSYLTVEAFF

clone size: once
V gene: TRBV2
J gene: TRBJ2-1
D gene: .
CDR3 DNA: TGTGCCAGCAGTGATCTTGGGGCGTCCCGACCTTCCTACAATGAGCAGTTCTTC
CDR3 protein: CASSDLGASRPSYNEQFF

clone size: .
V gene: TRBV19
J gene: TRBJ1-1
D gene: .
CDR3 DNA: TGTGCCAGTAGTATCCCAGGATTTATGAACACTGAAGCTTTCTTT
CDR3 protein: CASSIPGFMNTEAFF

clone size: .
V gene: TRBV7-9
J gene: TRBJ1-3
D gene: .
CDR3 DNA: TGTGCCAGCAGCTTAGGGCAGACTGGAAACACCATATATTTT
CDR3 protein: CASSLGQTGNTIYF

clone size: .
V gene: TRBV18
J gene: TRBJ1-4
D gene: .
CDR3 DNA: TGTGCCAGCTCACTGCAGAGAGGTGACGAAAAACTGTTTTTT
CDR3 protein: CASSLQRGDEKLFF

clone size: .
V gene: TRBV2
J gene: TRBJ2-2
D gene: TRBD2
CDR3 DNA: TGTGCCACGGGGGGGCCGATGTACACCGGGGAGCTGTTTTTT
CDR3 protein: CATGGPMYTGELFF

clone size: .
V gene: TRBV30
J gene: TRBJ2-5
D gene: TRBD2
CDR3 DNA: TGTGCCTGGAGCGGTAGCGGGGGGGCCCTAGAGACCCAGTACTTC
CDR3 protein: CAWSGSGGALETQYF

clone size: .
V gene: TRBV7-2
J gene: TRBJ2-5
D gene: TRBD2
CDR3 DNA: TGTGCCAGCAGCCGAGGACTAGCGGGGGGAGAGTACCAAGAGACCCAGTACTTC
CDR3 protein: CASSRGLAGGEYQETQYF

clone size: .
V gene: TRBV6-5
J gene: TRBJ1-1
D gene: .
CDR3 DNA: TGTGCCAGCACTACACAGGGATCTGAAGCTTTCTTT
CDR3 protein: CASTTQGSEAFF

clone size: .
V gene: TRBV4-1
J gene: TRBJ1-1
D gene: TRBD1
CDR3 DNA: TGCGCCAGCAGCCAAGGGCAGGGGGGGAACACTGAAGCTTTCTTT
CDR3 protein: CASSQGQGGNTEAFF

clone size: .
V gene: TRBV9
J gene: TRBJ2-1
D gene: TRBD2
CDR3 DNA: TGTGCCAGCAGCGAGACTAGCGGGGGGGCGGAATTCTTC
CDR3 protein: CASSETSGGAEFF

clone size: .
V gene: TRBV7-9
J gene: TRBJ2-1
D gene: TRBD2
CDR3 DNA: TGTGCCAGCAGTCAGAGCGGGATCCCCTACAATGAGCAGTTCTTC
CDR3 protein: CASSQSGIPYNEQFF

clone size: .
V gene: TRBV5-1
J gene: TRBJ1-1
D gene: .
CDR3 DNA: TGCGCCAGCAGCTTGGAGGTCGCGGGGGCTGAAGCTTTCTTT
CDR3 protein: CASSLEVAGAEAFF

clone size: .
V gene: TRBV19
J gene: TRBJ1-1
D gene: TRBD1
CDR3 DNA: TGTGCCAGTAGTATGACAGGGGCGAACACTGAAGCTTTCTTT
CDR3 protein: CASSMTGANTEAFF

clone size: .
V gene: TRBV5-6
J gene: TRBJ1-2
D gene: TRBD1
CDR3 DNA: TGTGCCAGCAGCCTAGGGACAGGGGTTGGCTACACCTTC
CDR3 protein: CASSLGTGVGYTF

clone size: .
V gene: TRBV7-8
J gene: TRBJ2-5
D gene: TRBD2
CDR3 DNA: TGTGCCAGCAGCTTAGCGAATCTAGCGGGGGAGACCCAGTACTTC
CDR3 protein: CASSLANLAGETQYF

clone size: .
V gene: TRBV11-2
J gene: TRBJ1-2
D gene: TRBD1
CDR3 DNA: TGTGCCAGCAGCTCCCTGAGGGACAGACTTCAAGGGGACACCTTC
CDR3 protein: CASSSLRDRLQGDTF

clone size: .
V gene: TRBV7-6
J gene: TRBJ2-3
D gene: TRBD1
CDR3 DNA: TGTGCCAGCAGCTTAAGGACAGGTTTAGGGGTGCTTCTAACAGATACGCAGTATTTT
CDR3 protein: CASSLRTGLGVLLTDTQYF

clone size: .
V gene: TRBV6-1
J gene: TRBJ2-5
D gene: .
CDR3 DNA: TGTGCCAGCAGTGAATGGTTCAGGGAAGAGCAAGAGACCCAGTACTTC
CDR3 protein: CASSEWFREEQETQYF

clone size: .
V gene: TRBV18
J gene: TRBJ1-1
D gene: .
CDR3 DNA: TGTGCCAGCTCACCCCAGGCATTGGGCACTGAAGCTTTCTTT
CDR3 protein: CASSPQALGTEAFF

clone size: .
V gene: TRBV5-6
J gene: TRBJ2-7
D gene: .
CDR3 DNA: TGTGCCAGCAGCTTGGGAAACTCTAACGAGCAGTACTTC
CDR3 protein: CASSLGNSNEQYF

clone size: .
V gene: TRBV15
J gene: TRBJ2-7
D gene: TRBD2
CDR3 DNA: TGTGCCACCAGCAGAGATCTGGTAGCGGGGCGTACCGGCGAGCAGTACTTC
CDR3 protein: CATSRDLVAGRTGEQYF

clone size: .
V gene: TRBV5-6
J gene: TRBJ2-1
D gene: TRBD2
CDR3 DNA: TGTGCCAGCAGCTTGGTAGCGGGAGACTCTGAGCAGTTCTTC
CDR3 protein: CASSLVAGDSEQFF

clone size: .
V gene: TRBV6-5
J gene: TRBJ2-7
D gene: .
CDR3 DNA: TGTGCCAGCAGCCGATCCACAGTGACCTACGAGCAGTACTTC
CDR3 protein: CASSRSTVTYEQYF

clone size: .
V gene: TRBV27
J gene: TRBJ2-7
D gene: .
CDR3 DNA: TGTGCCAGCAGTTCAGATGGCGAGCAGTACTTC
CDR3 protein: CASSSDGEQYF

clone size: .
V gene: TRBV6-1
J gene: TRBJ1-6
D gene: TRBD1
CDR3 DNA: TGTGCCAGCAGTGAACTCGACAGGGAGAGCTCACCCCTCCACTTT
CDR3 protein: CASSELDRESSPLHF

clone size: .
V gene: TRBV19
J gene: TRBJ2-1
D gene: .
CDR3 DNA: TGTGCCAGTAGTATAGGTGGCGGAGCCTACAATGAGCAGTTCTTC
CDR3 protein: CASSIGGGAYNEQFF

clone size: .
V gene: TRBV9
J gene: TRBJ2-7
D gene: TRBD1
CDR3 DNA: TGTGCCAGCAGCCCGTGGGCCGGGACAGGGGTCTACGAGCAGTACTTC
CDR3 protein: CASSPWAGTGVYEQYF

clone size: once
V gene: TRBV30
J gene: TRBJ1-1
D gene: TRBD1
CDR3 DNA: TGTGCCTGGCTAACGACAGGGAAGGGTATGAACACTGAAGCTTTCTTT
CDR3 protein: CAWLTTGKGMNTEAFF

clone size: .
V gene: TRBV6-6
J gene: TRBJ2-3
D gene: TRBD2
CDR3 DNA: TGTGCCAGCAGGCTCTCGGGGGGGGGTACAGATACGCAGTATTTT
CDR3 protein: CASRLSGGGTDTQYF

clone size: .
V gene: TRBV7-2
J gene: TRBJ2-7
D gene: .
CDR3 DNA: TGTGCCAGCAGCCCACCACTAGACGAGCAGTACTTC
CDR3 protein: CASSPPLDEQYF

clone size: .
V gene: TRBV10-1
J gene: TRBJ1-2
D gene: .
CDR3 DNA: TGCGCCAGCAGTGAGCGACAGGAGAATAATGGCTACACCTTC
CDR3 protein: CASSERQENNGYTF

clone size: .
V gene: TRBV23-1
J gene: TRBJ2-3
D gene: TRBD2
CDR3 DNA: TGCGCCAGCAGTCGGCCCCAAGCGGGAGGGATAGGGACAGATACGCAGTATTTT
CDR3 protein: CASSRPQAGGIGTDTQYF

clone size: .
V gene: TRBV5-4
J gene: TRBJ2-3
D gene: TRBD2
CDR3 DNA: TGTGCCAGCAGCTTGCTGCTAGCGGGGGGAGGGGATACGCAGTATTTT
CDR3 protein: CASSLLLAGGGDTQYF

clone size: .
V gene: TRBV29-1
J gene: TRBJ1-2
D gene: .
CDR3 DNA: TGCAGCGTTGAATACCCAGGCCACTATGGCTACACCTTC
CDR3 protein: CSVEYPGHYGYTF

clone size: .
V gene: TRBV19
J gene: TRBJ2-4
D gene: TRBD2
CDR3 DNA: TGTGCCAGTACCGCGGGGGGGGCCAAAAACATTCAGTACTTC
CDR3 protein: CASTAGGAKNIQYF

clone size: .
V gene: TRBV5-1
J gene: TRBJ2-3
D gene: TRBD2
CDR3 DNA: TGCGCCAGCAGCTTGTTACTAGCGGGAGGGAACACAGATACGCAGTATTTT
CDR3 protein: CASSLLLAGGNTDTQYF

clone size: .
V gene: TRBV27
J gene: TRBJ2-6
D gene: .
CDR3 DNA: TGTGCCAGCAGTTTATACACAGGGCTATCTGGGGCCAACGTCCTGACTTTC
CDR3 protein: CASSLYTGLSGANVLTF

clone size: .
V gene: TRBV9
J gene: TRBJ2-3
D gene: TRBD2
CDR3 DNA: TGTGCCAGCAGCGCCGGGACTAGCGGGGGGGCGGGAGATACGCAGTATTTT
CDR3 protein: CASSAGTSGGAGDTQYF

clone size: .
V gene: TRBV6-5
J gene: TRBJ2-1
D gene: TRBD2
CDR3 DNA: TGTGCCAGCAGTTCCGGACTAGCGGGAGCTGAGCAGTTCTTC
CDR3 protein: CASSSGLAGAEQFF

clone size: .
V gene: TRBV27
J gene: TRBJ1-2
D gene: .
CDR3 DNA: TGTGCCAGCAGTTTGGCGGGGGCGCAAGGCTACACCTTC
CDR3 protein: CASSLAGAQGYTF

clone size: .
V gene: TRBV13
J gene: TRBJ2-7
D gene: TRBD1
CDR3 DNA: TGTGCCAGCAGCTTTATTGGGACAGGGGCCTACGAGCAGTACTTC
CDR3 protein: CASSFIGTGAYEQYF

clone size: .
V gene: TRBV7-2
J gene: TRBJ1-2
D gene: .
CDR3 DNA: TGTGCCAGCAGCTTAGAACGGACAGCTACCTATGGCTACACCTTC
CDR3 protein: CASSLERTATYGYTF

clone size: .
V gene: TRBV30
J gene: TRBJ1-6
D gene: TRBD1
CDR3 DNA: TGTGCCTGGATGGGACAGGGGAGGTCTAATTCACCCCTCCACTTT
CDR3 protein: CAWMGQGRSNSPLHF